Below, 11 T cell receptor beta chains from the same sample are listed, as sequenced in a study of blood T cell repertoires in COVID-19. Libraries were prepared by immunoSEQ multiplex PCR; TCRdb keeps only in-frame clonotypes and omits some of them. The sample has around 30,000 clones; about 79% are singletons. Sample: peripheral blood. The receptors were gathered from a human donor in a cohort sampled during active COVID-19.

This clone has a single count. The germline gene is not matched at one end of the junction; a read error may be the cause. V usage is TRBV5-4 and J usage is TRBJ1-2; D is undetermined. Germline CDR1 SGHNT, CDR2 YYREEE (reference sequence). CDR3 length: 13 residues. DNA of the CDR3: TGTGCCAGCACCTTGCTCGGGGACTATGGCTACACCTTC. Protein: CASTLLGDYGYTF.

The chain's CDR3 is CASSRDPLANYGYTF. In nucleotides, the CDR3 is TGTGCCAGCAGCCGGGATCCTCTAGCTAACTATGGCTACACCTTC. The rearrangement uses TRBV27 and TRBJ1-2; D not resolved. Germline-derived CDR1 and CDR2 are MNHEY and SMNVEV (reference sequence). The CDR3 length is 15 residues. Trimming stripped 6 bases from V and 0 bases from J, with 14 bases between.

The rearrangement uses TRBV28 and TRBJ1-3, with TRBD1 matching 7 bases. The CDR3 has 15 residues. Germline CDR1 and CDR2: MDHEN and SYDVKM. Losses at the gene ends were 1 base for V and 2 bases for J; bases not matched to a gene: 2. CDR3 amino acids: CASSLLGGAGNTIYF. The CDR3 DNA reads as TGTGCCAGCAGTTTATTAGGGGGCGCTGGAAACACCATATATTTT.

The chain recombines TRBV2 with TRBJ1-5; 7 positions agree with TRBD1. Unmatched junction bases numbered 4, after V lost 4 bases and J lost 4 bases. The CDR3 consists of 14 residues. CDR1 and CDR2 from the germline V gene are SNHLY and FYNNEI. The CDR3 nucleotides read TGTGCCAGCAGTGTACAGGGGCTGAATCAGCCCCAGCATTTT. Its translation: CASSVQGLNQPQHF.

V usage is TRBV2 and J usage is TRBJ1-1; 7 bases are a match to TRBD1. This CDR3 has 14 residues. J was trimmed by 1 base and V by 9 bases; bases with no gene match: 8. Germline V lookup: CDR1 SNHLY, CDR2 FYNNEI. The CDR3 nucleotides read TGTGCCAGTTTGGGAGACAGGGAGAACACTGAAGCTTTCTTT. Protein: CASLGDRENTEAFF.

The chain is built from TRBV9 and TRBJ2-7, with 13 bases fitting TRBD2. Germline loops: CDR1 SGDLS, CDR2 YYNGEE. The CDR3 sequence is 17 residues long. V shed 2 bases and J 0 bases; nucleotides not matched to a gene: 5. This CDR3 is CASSVGTSGDFSYEQYF. CDR3 DNA sequence: TGTGCCAGCAGCGTCGGGACTAGCGGGGATTTCTCCTACGAGCAGTACTTC. Together with reference TRBV9 and TRBJ2-7, the CDR3 gives the full variable domain: DSGVTQTPKHLITATGQRVTLRCSPRSGDLSVYWYQQSLDQGLQFLIQYYNGEERAKGNILERFSAQQFPDLHSELNLSSLELGDSALYFCASSVGTSGDFSYEQYFGPGTRLTVT.

The rearrangement links TRBV5-1 to TRBJ2-7; 8 bases map to TRBD1. The CDR3 is made up of 14 amino acids. From germline, CDR1 is SGHRS and CDR2 YFSETQ. V lost 1 base and J lost 4; bases outside the gene matches: 4. CDR3 in amino acids: CASSLYRGEYEQYF. CDR3 bases: TGCGCCAGCAGCTTGTACAGGGGGGAATACGAGCAGTACTTC.

V and J are TRBV5-6 and TRBJ2-3; TRBD2 aligns across 9 bases. This CDR3 region has 17 residues. J lost 2 bases, V lost 0 bases, and 7 bases had no gene match. The V gene's germline CDR1 is SGHDT and CDR2 YYEEEE. As DNA, the CDR3 is TGTGCCAGCAGCTTGGCATCGGCTAGCGGGGACACAGATACGCAGTATTTT. It translates to CASSLASASGDTDTQYF.

The rearrangement links TRBV7-2 to TRBJ2-7, with 7 bases fitting TRBD1. Trimming cost V 5 bases and J 3 bases; bases outside gene matches: 10. Germline assignment: CDR1 SGHTA and CDR2 FQGNSA. This CDR3 is 15 amino acids long. This chain's CDR3 is CASSRPGTASYEQYF. CDR3 in DNA: TGTGCCAGCAGCCGCCCCGGGACAGCAAGCTACGAGCAGTACTTC.

This rearrangement joins TRBV29-1 to TRBJ2-5; D possibly corresponds to TRBD1 (5 bases). CDR1 is SQVTM and CDR2 is ANQGSEA in the germline V gene. The CDR3 has 10 amino acids. V lost 4 bases and J 11 bases, leaving 11 bases between the germline ends. CDR3 in amino acids: CSVGQRQQYF. CDR3 nucleotides: TGCAGCGTTGGCCAAAGACAGCAGTACTTC.

This chain connects TRBV6-2 or TRBV6-3 to TRBJ2-2; D may be TRBD2 (5 bases). CDR1 and CDR2 from the germline V gene are MNHEY and SVGEGT. Trimming left V 7 bases short and J 4 bases short, with 13 bases between. CDR3 size: 14 residues. The CDR3 DNA sequence: TGTGCCAGCATCCCCTCGGGGTTCACCGGGGAGCTGTTTTTT. Protein product: CASIPSGFTGELFF.